Listed here are 13 T cell receptor beta chains from one sample, sequenced in a study of post-analysis software for immune sequencing data. Their antigen targets remain unknown. Presence of unique molecular identifiers characterized the TCR beta cDNA libraries. TCRdb re-called the PCR reads with MiXCR, one entry per CDR3 protein. The data hold about 770,000 distinct CDR3 sequences, with roughly 46% observed a single time. Study-level findings and limits: Roughly five TRBV segments appeared more often in patients than in controls, and TRBV5-6, TRBV5-1 and TRBV20-1 were among these.

The sequencing sample was made of blood. The source of these receptors is a girl aged 5 to 17 with multiple sclerosis.

This chain joins TRBV12-3 or TRBV12-4 and TRBJ2-1; tentatively, D is TRBD2 (6 bases). Trimming took 7 bases from V and 9 from J, leaving 22 bases between them. The CDR3 sequence is 15 residues long. The CDR3 is CASTVLGRDHGEQFF. The CDR3 DNA sequence: TGTGCCAGCACCGTTTTGGGGCGGGATCACGGTGAGCAGTTCTTC.

The table lists this clonotype with a few counts. The V and J genes are TRBV11-2 and TRBJ2-1; D is perhaps TRBD1 (6 bases). The germline V and J ends were trimmed by 4 bases and 2 bases, with 9 bases remaining between them. Germline values: CDR1 SGHAT, CDR2 FQNNGV. This CDR3 has 14 residues. The CDR3 nucleotides read TGTGCCAGCAGCTGGGGGCTCCCCTACAATGAGCAGTTCTTC. It encodes CASSWGLPYNEQFF. The entire variable domain, with the rest obtained from reference TRBV11-2 and TRBJ2-1, is as follows: EAGVAQSPRYKIIEKRQSVAFWCNPISGHATLYWYQQILGQGPKLLIQFQNNGVVDDSQLPKDRFSAERLKGVDSTLKIQPAKLEDSAVYLCASSWGLPYNEQFFGPGTRLTVL.

The chain links TRBV12-3 or TRBV12-4 to TRBJ2-7; D might be TRBD1 (7 bases). The J call may be mistaken, given a closer DNA end match to TRBJ2-5. The CDR3 is 18 amino acids. The CDR3 nucleotides read TGTGCCAGCAGTTTCCCCATCGCAGGGGGGACGGGGCAAGAGACCCAGTACTTC. Amino acid sequence: CASSFPIAGGTGQETQYF.

The chain links TRBV29-1 to TRBJ2-1, with 9 bases identical to TRBD2. Per germline, CDR1 SQVTM and CDR2 ANQGSEA. The CDR3 runs to 20 residues. J gave up 9 bases and V 5 bases, and 29 bases lay outside the gene matches. The CDR3 loop is CSVSATSKMLAGRGEGEQFF. For the CDR3, the DNA is TGCAGCGTTTCCGCCACCTCGAAGATGCTAGCGGGACGGGGGGAGGGTGAGCAGTTCTTC.

The chain has TRBV27 and TRBJ1-1; 7 bases are shared with TRBD1. The CDR3 covers 14 residues. Germline CDR1 is MNHEY and CDR2 is SMNVEV (reference sequence). Trimming cost V 6 bases and J 0 bases; bases outside gene matches: 4. Here the CDR3 DNA reads TGTGCCAGCAGCAGGGGGTACCTGAACACTGAAGCTTTCTTT. The encoded protein is CASSRGYLNTEAFF.

The CDR3 DNA sequence: TGCAGTGCTAGAGATCGGAGCATTGTTCTCCTCTCCTACGAGCAGTACTTC. Protein: CSARDRSIVLLSYEQYF. The genes are TRBV20-1 and TRBJ2-7; D is unclear. The CDR3 consists of 17 residues. CDR1 is DFQATT, CDR2 SNEGSKA, per germline (reference sequence). Trimming took 0 bases from V and 0 from J, leaving 18 bases between them.

This clonotype has a handful of counts. The chain employs TRBV29-1 and TRBJ2-5; 7 nucleotides align to TRBD2. V lost 7 bases to trimming and J lost 2 bases; unmatched junction nucleotides: 7. From germline, CDR1 is SQVTM and CDR2 ANQGSEA. The CDR3 runs to 13 residues. For the CDR3, the DNA is TGCAGCGCTGCCGGGGGGTCACAAGAGACCCAGTACTTC. Translating it yields CSAAGGSQETQYF.

The rearrangement joins TRBV5-5 to TRBJ2-7; perhaps TRBD1 as D (6 bases). Trimming left V 0 bases short and J 1 base short, with 11 bases between. The CDR3 has 15 amino acids. Germline assignment: CDR1 SGHKS and CDR2 YYEKEE (reference sequence). The CDR3: CASSLEQGGSYEQYF. CDR3 in DNA: TGTGCCAGCAGCTTGGAACAGGGCGGGTCCTACGAGCAGTACTTC.

A remark on this clonotype: Being one base from a much bigger clone, this may be a read error. The chain combines TRBV5-1 with TRBJ2-3, with D perhaps TRBD1 (5 bases). V was cut by 0 bases and J by 1 base, with 6 bases left in between. Looked up from germline, CDR1 is SGHRS and CDR2 is YFSETQ. The CDR3 length is 14 residues. The CDR3 region is CASSLGQCTDTQYF. DNA for the CDR3: TGCGCCAGCAGCTTGGGACAGTGCACAGATACGCAGTATTTT.

V and J are TRBV7-9 and TRBJ1-2; TRBD1 matches 7 bases. V lost 1 base to trimming and J lost 4 bases; unmatched junction nucleotides: 9. CDR3 size: 16 residues. Per the germline V gene, CDR1 is SEHNR and CDR2 is FQNEAQ (reference sequence). DNA for the CDR3: TGTGCCAGCAGCTTAGAACCGGGACAGCGGACCTATGGCTACACCTTC. It is translated as CASSLEPGQRTYGYTF.

This clonotype was counted between two and nine times. The rearrangement links TRBV11-2 to TRBJ2-1; the D gene could be TRBD1 or TRBD2 (6 bases each). V gave up 3 bases and J gave up 6 bases, with 15 bases separating them. Germline V gives CDR1 SGHAT, CDR2 FQNNGV. There are 15 residues in the CDR3. The CDR3 protein is CASSLPGRGRNEQFF. The CDR3 DNA follows: TGTGCCAGCAGCTTGCCGGGCCGGGGGCGCAATGAGCAGTTCTTC.

A single count supports this clonotype. The chain links TRBV5-6 to TRBJ2-5; 7 bases map to TRBD1. The assigned J gene may be wrong: the sequence end matches TRBJ2-7 better. CDR1 and CDR2 (germline): SGHDT, YYEEEE. This CDR3 region has 14 residues. The CDR3 DNA sequence: TGTGCCAGCAGCCCACAGGGGCCCTTCTACGAGCAGTACTTC. Protein sequence: CASSPQGPFYEQYF.

This chain links TRBV7-2 with TRBJ1-2; no clear D gene. This CDR3 is 13 amino acids long. Germline-derived CDR1 and CDR2 are SGHTA and FQGNSA. Trimming shortened V by 3 bases and J by 6 bases, and 11 bases separated the two germline ends. The CDR3 DNA is TGTGCCAGCAGCTTTGGACTCCACCATGGCTACACCTTC. Its translation is CASSFGLHHGYTF.